A selection of T cell receptor beta chains follows, all from one sample in a study of T cells in Graves' hyperthyroidism and ophthalmopathy. TCRdb called the multiplex PCR reads again in MiXCR, with one record for every CDR3 protein. The table shows about 640,000 distinct CDR3 sequences, with roughly 15% occurring only once. Sequences were obtained from blood. The receptors were sampled from a woman aged 45-60 years with Graves' ophthalmopathy. The CDR3 runs from the conserved cysteine through the conserved F or W. A D gene is named only where the DNA matches it firmly. Clone sizes are given selectively: once, few, many, or a class where the clone is expanded.

V gene,clone size,D gene,J gene,CDR3 DNA,CDR3 protein
TRBV10-3,once,TRBD1,TRBJ2-7,TGTGCCACCTGGGACAGGGGCTACGAGCAGTACTTC,CATWDRGYEQYF
TRBV27,few,NA,TRBJ2-1,TGTGCCAGCAGTACGATACAGGGTTACAATGAGCAGTTCTTC,CASSTIQGYNEQFF
TRBV7-9,NA,NA,TRBJ2-1,TGTGCCAGCAGCTTAGAACTAGTTGGGAATGAGCAGTTCTTC,CASSLELVGNEQFF
TRBV5-5,NA,TRBD1,TRBJ2-7,TGTGCCAGCAGCTTGGAAGGACAGGGGTTTTTCGAGCAGTACTTC,CASSLEGQGFFEQYF
TRBV9,many,TRBD2,TRBJ2-1,TGTGCCAGCAGCGTAGCGTCTAGCGGGCAATATTACAATGAGCAGTTCTTC,CASSVASSGQYYNEQFF
TRBV19,NA,TRBD2,TRBJ2-1,TGTGCCAGTAGTAAGACTAGCGGGTACCGTCGGGATGAGCAGTTCTTC,CASSKTSGYRRDEQFF
TRBV5-1,NA,NA,TRBJ2-1,TGCGCCAGCAGCTTGTTTACAGGCTTGGAGCAGTTCTTC,CASSLFTGLEQFF
TRBV28,NA,NA,TRBJ1-5,TGTGCCAGCTCTCAAGAAGGGACTCGGCGGCCCCAGCATTTT,CASSQEGTRRPQHF
TRBV30,few,NA,TRBJ2-1,TGTGCCTGGAGTGTTGGTAGCGACGCATACAATGAGCAGTTCTTC,CAWSVGSDAYNEQFF
TRBV18,many,TRBD1,TRBJ1-4,TGTGCCAGCTCACCACCAGGGACAGGTGAAAAACTGTTTTTT,CASSPPGTGEKLFF
TRBV28,many,TRBD2,TRBJ2-1,TGTGCCAGCAGTCCCGGGACTAGCGGGAGGAACAATGAGCAGTTCTTC,CASSPGTSGRNNEQFF
TRBV5-6,NA,TRBD1,TRBJ2-1,TGTGCCAGCAGCTTGGGCGGACAGGGGGTAGGGGATGAGCAGTTCTTC,CASSLGGQGVGDEQFF
TRBV18,many,TRBD2,TRBJ2-1,TGTGCCAGCTCACCACCGCCTAGCGGGATGAATGAGCAGTTCTTC,CASSPPPSGMNEQFF
TRBV6-1,many,NA,TRBJ1-5,TGTGCCAGCAGTGAGGACAGAAGAAATCAGCCCCAGCATTTT,CASSEDRRNQPQHF
TRBV12-3/TRBV12-4,NA,NA,TRBJ1-3,TGTACCAGCAGTTTGACACAGGGTCGAAGAGACACCATATATTTT,CTSSLTQGRRDTIYF
TRBV9,many,TRBD1,TRBJ2-7,TGTGCCAGCAGTGTGGGACAGGGCGCCTACGAGCAGTACTTC,CASSVGQGAYEQYF
TRBV2,many,TRBD2,TRBJ2-3,TGTGCCAGCAGTGAACGGGGGGGACTCACAGATACGCAGTATTTT,CASSERGGLTDTQYF
TRBV2,many,NA,TRBJ2-7,TGTGCCAGCAGTGTGAACCCTGGGCCTTACGAGCAGTACTTC,CASSVNPGPYEQYF
TRBV2,many,NA,TRBJ2-1,TGTGCCAGCAGTGAAGCGCTTGGGACCCCCTGGTTCTTC,CASSEALGTPWFF
TRBV5-1,many,NA,TRBJ2-7,TGCGCCAGCAGCTTAACCGGGAAAAGCTCCTACGAGCAGTACTTC,CASSLTGKSSYEQYF
TRBV4-3,few,NA,TRBJ2-5,TGCGCCAGCAGCCAACAAGGGAGAACTAGCCAAGAGACCCAGTACTTC,CASSQQGRTSQETQYF
TRBV20-1,few,NA,TRBJ1-2,TGCAGTGCTAGAGGGACCTATGGCTACACCTTC,CSARGTYGYTF
TRBV20-1,many,NA,TRBJ2-3,TGCAGTGCTAGGACTGGAGATACGCAGTATTTT,CSARTGDTQYF
TRBV10-3,many,TRBD1,TRBJ2-1,TGTGCCATCAGTGGACAGGGTGGAGACAATGAGCAGTTCTTC,CAISGQGGDNEQFF
TRBV7-9,many,NA,TRBJ2-3,TGTGCCAGCAGCTTAGAGCCCTCGTACACAGATACGCAGTATTTT,CASSLEPSYTDTQYF
TRBV6-2/TRBV6-3,many,NA,TRBJ2-6,TGTGCCAGCAGACGACCAAGCGGGTCTGGGGCCAACGTCCTGACTTTC,CASRRPSGSGANVLTF
TRBV10-3,few,TRBD1,TRBJ2-2,TGTGCCACCGTGGACAGGGACAACACCGGGGAGCTGTTTTTT,CATVDRDNTGELFF
TRBV6-1,few,NA,TRBJ2-1,TGTGCCAGCAGTGAGGAAGGGGCCTCCTACAATGAGCAGTTCTTC,CASSEEGASYNEQFF
TRBV20-1,NA,NA,TRBJ2-3,TGCAGTGCTAGCATCCCCGCTAGCGAGGACACCGATACGCAGTATTTT,CSASIPASEDTDTQYF
TRBV9,NA,NA,TRBJ1-1,TGTGCCAGCAGCGTGGCGACAGAACCCCACACTGAAGCTTTCTTT,CASSVATEPHTEAFF
TRBV27,NA,NA,TRBJ1-6,TGTGCCAGCAGTTTATGGTCTAGTTCACCCCTCCACTTT,CASSLWSSSPLHF
TRBV19,few,NA,TRBJ1-1,TGTGCCAGTAGTCCAACGGTCGGTGAAGCTTTCTTT,CASSPTVGEAFF
TRBV20-1,few,TRBD1,TRBJ2-2,TGCAGTTTAGGGGACAGCCGACACACCGGGGAGCTGTTTTTT,CSLGDSRHTGELFF
TRBV7-9,many,TRBD2,TRBJ2-3,TGTGCCAGCAGCTTCCACGGGACTAGTGAAGATACGCAGTATTTT,CASSFHGTSEDTQYF
TRBV10-3,NA,NA,TRBJ1-6,TGTGCCACCCGGACAGCGGCACATAATTCACCCCTCCACTTT,CATRTAAHNSPLHF
TRBV6-2/TRBV6-3,few,TRBD2,TRBJ2-7,TGTGCCAGCAGCATAGCGGGAGGCTTGTACGAGCAGTACTTC,CASSIAGGLYEQYF
TRBV7-2,many,NA,TRBJ2-2,TGTGCCAGCAGCTCCGACAGGCCCACCGGGGAGCTGTTTTTT,CASSSDRPTGELFF
TRBV5-1,many,NA,TRBJ1-5,TGCGCCAGCAGTCTAACAGGGAGCGCTCAGCCCCAGCATTTT,CASSLTGSAQPQHF
TRBV20-1,NA,TRBD2,TRBJ2-7,TGCAGTGGCGGGACTAGCGGGAGTTCCTACGAGCAGTACTTC,CSGGTSGSSYEQYF
TRBV4-2,NA,NA,TRBJ2-2,TGTGCCAGCAGCCATTTTGGGTGGCCGGGAACGGCCACCGGGGAGCTGTTTTTT,CASSHFGWPGTATGELFF